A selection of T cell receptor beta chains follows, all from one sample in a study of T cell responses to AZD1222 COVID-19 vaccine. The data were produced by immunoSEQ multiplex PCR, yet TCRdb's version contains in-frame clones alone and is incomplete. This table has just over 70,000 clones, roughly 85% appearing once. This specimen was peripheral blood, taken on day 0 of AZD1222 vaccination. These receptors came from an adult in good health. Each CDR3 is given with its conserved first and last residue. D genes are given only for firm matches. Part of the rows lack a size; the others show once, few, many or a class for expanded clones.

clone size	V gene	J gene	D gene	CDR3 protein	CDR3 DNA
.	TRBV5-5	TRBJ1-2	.	CASSLVVGNYYGYTF	TGTGCCAGCAGCTTGGTAGTGGGAAATTACTATGGCTACACCTTC
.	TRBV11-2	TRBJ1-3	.	CASSFLVRSGNTIYF	TGTGCCAGCAGCTTCCTCGTCCGCTCTGGAAACACCATATATTTT
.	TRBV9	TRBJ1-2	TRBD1	CASSARQGAPYGYTF	TGTGCCAGCAGCGCTAGACAGGGGGCCCCCTATGGCTACACCTTC
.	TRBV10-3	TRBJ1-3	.	CAARGDGSGNTIYF	TGTGCCGCCCGGGGGGATGGCTCTGGAAACACCATATATTTT
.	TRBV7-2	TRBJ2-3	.	CASSLFPGVGSDTQYF	TGTGCCAGCAGCTTATTTCCGGGAGTGGGGTCAGATACGCAGTATTTT
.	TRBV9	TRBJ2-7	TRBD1	CASSVGTGFEQYF	TGTGCCAGCAGCGTGGGGACAGGGTTCGAGCAGTACTTC
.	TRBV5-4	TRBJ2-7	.	CASSLVDSYEQYF	TGTGCCAGCAGCTTGGTAGACAGCTACGAGCAGTACTTC
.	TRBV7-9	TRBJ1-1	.	CASSLMTTEAFF	TGTGCCAGCAGCTTAATGACCACTGAAGCTTTCTTT
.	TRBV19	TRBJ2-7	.	CASSIKVLAEQYF	TGTGCCAGTAGTATAAAGGTACTCGCGGAGCAGTACTTC
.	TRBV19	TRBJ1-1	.	CASSWAGANTEAFF	TGTGCCAGTAGTTGGGCGGGCGCGAACACTGAAGCTTTCTTT
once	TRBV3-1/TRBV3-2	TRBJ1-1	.	CASSQGWNQVNTEAFF	TGTGCCAGCAGCCAAGGGTGGAATCAAGTGAACACTGAAGCTTTCTTT
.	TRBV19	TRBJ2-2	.	CASSSGTVNTGELFF	TGTGCCAGTAGTTCCGGGACTGTAAACACCGGGGAGCTGTTTTTT